The T cell receptor beta chain under discussion was sequenced for a study of CD8 T cells in ankylosing spondylitis. Findings and limits, study-wide: Clones linked with disease were CD8+ and fairly uncommon in the peripheral blood. There was a TCR beta motif, made of several highly homologous variants, that appeared characteristic of ankylosing spondylitis blood. There was reportedly significant enrichment of clones that were disease-linked in matched ankylosing spondylitis synovial fluid.

Concerning this clonotype itself: Its antigen is unidentified.

The CDR3 consists of 15 residues. Germline loops: CDR1 SGHRS, CDR2 YFSETQ. The ends lost 4 bases at V and 8 bases at J; junction bases unmatched: 10. Each TCR beta library was made by quantitative 5'-RACE that incorporated molecular barcodes. TCRdb independently ran MiXCR on the 5' RACE reads; one entry per CDR3 protein. The data contain around 770,000 distinct CDR3 sequences, 15% to 20% of them singletons. The source is a male donor with ankylosing spondylitis. The specimen sequenced was blood, either unsorted or a sorted T cell fraction (not recorded which). The chain links TRBV5-1 to TRBJ2-1, with 9 positions matching TRBD1. CDR3 DNA: TGCGCCAGCAGCACCTTACAGGGGGCGTATGATGAGCAGTTCTTC. Protein sequence: CASSTLQGAYDEQFF.